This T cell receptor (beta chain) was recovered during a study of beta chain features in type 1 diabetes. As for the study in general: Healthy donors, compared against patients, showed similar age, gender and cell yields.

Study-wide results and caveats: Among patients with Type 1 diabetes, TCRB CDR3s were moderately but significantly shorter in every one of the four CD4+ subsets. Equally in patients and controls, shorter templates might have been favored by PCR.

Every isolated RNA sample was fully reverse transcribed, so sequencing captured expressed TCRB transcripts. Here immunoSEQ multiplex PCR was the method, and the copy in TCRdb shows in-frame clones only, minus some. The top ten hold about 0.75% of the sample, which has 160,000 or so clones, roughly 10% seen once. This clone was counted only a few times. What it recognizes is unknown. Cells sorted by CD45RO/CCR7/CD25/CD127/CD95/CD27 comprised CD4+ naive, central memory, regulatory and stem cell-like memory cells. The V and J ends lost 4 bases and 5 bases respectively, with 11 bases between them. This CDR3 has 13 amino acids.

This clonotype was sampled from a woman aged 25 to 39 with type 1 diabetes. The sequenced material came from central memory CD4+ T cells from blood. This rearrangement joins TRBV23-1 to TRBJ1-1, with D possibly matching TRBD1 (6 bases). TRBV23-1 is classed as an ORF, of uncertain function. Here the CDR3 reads CASSPWTETEAFF. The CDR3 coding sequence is TGCGCCAGCAGTCCCTGGACAGAGACTGAAGCTTTCTTT.